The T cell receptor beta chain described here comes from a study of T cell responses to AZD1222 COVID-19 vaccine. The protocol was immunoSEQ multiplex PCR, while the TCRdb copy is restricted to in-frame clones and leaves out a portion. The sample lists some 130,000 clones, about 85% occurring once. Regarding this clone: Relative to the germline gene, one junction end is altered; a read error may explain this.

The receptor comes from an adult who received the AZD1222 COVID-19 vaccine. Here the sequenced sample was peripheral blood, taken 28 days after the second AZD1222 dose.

The CDR3 DNA sequence: TGTGCCAGCAGCGTAGCCCTAGGGGCCTACGAGCAGTACTTC. Translation gives CASSVALGAYEQYF. This chain uses TRBV7-9 with TRBJ2-7; D may be TRBD1 (5 bases). The germline V gene has CDR1 SEHNR and CDR2 FQNEAQ (reference sequence). The CDR3 consists of 14 residues.